A selection of T cell receptor beta chains follows, all from one sample in a study of T cells in Graves' hyperthyroidism and ophthalmopathy. MiXCR, applied by TCRdb to the multiplex PCR reads, yields one record per CDR3 protein. The repertoire holds about 250,000 distinct CDR3 sequences, with 24% as singletons. Sample: blood. The receptors were gathered from a woman aged 40 to 49 with Graves' ophthalmopathy. Both conserved end residues are part of each CDR3. A D gene is named only where the DNA matches it firmly. Not every row has a clone size; where given, it reads once, few, many or a size class.

d_gene: TRBD1
v_gene: TRBV10-3
abundance: many
j_gene: TRBJ1-1
CDR3aa: CAISEGTGVLNTEAFF
CDR3nt: TGTGCCATCAGTGAAGGGACAGGGGTTCTCAACACTGAAGCTTTCTTT

d_gene: NA
v_gene: TRBV10-3
abundance: NA
j_gene: TRBJ2-5
CDR3aa: CAISESTGTGSETQYF
CDR3nt: TGTGCCATCAGTGAGTCGACTGGTACAGGGAGTGAGACCCAGTACTTC

d_gene: TRBD1
v_gene: TRBV28
abundance: NA
j_gene: TRBJ1-1
CDR3aa: CASSPWTGGGTEAFF
CDR3nt: TGTGCCAGCAGTCCCTGGACAGGGGGAGGCACTGAAGCTTTCTTT

d_gene: TRBD1
v_gene: TRBV6-5
abundance: NA
j_gene: TRBJ2-4
CDR3aa: CSSSLTGGFQYF
CDR3nt: TGTTCCAGCAGTTTAACAGGGGGGTTTCAGTACTTC

d_gene: NA
v_gene: TRBV6-5
abundance: NA
j_gene: TRBJ1-1
CDR3aa: CASSYGTSGAEAFF
CDR3nt: TGTGCCAGCAGTTACGGGACATCAGGTGCTGAAGCTTTCTTT

d_gene: TRBD2
v_gene: TRBV4-2
abundance: NA
j_gene: TRBJ2-2
CDR3aa: CASSTIFSGSANTGELFF
CDR3nt: TGTGCCAGCAGCACCATTTTTAGCGGGAGTGCGAACACCGGGGAGCTGTTTTTT

d_gene: NA
v_gene: TRBV12-3/TRBV12-4
abundance: many
j_gene: TRBJ2-7
CDR3aa: CASSPDDYEQYF
CDR3nt: TGTGCCAGCAGTCCCGACGACTACGAGCAGTACTTC

d_gene: TRBD1
v_gene: TRBV6-1
abundance: few
j_gene: TRBJ2-7
CDR3aa: CASRGQGTSYEQYF
CDR3nt: TGTGCCAGCAGGGGACAGGGCACCTCCTACGAGCAGTACTTC

d_gene: NA
v_gene: TRBV29-1
abundance: many
j_gene: TRBJ2-3
CDR3aa: CSARSGYTDTQYF
CDR3nt: TGCAGCGCCCGATCGGGGTACACAGATACGCAGTATTTT

d_gene: TRBD1
v_gene: TRBV6-5
abundance: many
j_gene: TRBJ2-5
CDR3aa: CASSYGVRTGEETQYF
CDR3nt: TGTGCCAGCAGTTACGGGGTTAGGACAGGGGAAGAGACCCAGTACTTC

d_gene: TRBD2
v_gene: TRBV12-3/TRBV12-4
abundance: NA
j_gene: TRBJ2-7
CDR3aa: CASRRLAGGPYEQYF
CDR3nt: TGTGCCAGCAGACGACTAGCGGGAGGGCCGTACGAGCAGTACTTC

d_gene: NA
v_gene: TRBV6-1
abundance: NA
j_gene: TRBJ1-5
CDR3aa: CASRRELTGINQPQHF
CDR3nt: TGTGCCAGCAGACGGGAACTGACAGGCATCAATCAGCCCCAGCATTTT

d_gene: TRBD1
v_gene: TRBV28
abundance: many
j_gene: TRBJ1-2
CDR3aa: CASSGSTGENYGYTF
CDR3nt: TGTGCCAGCAGTGGGTCTACAGGGGAAAACTATGGCTACACCTTC

d_gene: NA
v_gene: TRBV6-1
abundance: many
j_gene: TRBJ1-2
CDR3aa: CASTNTHRYGYTF
CDR3nt: TGTGCCAGCACCAACACACACCGCTATGGCTACACCTTC

d_gene: NA
v_gene: TRBV25-1
abundance: many
j_gene: TRBJ2-7
CDR3aa: CASSDVRGVTYEQYF
CDR3nt: TGTGCCAGCAGTGATGTACGGGGTGTTACCTACGAGCAGTACTTC

d_gene: NA
v_gene: TRBV6-2/TRBV6-3
abundance: NA
j_gene: TRBJ2-7
CDR3aa: CASRDLDGTYEQYF
CDR3nt: TGTGCCAGCAGGGACTTGGACGGAACCTACGAGCAGTACTTC

d_gene: NA
v_gene: TRBV11-2
abundance: NA
j_gene: TRBJ2-5
CDR3aa: CASSLEGQGLRRETQYF
CDR3nt: TGTGCCAGCAGCCTGGAGGGGCAGGGTTTACGGCGAGAGACCCAGTACTTC

d_gene: TRBD1
v_gene: TRBV5-6
abundance: many
j_gene: TRBJ1-2
CDR3aa: CASSTGTGTYGYTF
CDR3nt: TGTGCCAGCAGCACCGGGACAGGGACCTATGGCTACACCTTC

d_gene: NA
v_gene: TRBV6-1
abundance: NA
j_gene: TRBJ1-3
CDR3aa: CAVGGASGNTIYF
CDR3nt: TGTGCCGTCGGGGGAGCCTCTGGAAACACCATATATTTT

d_gene: NA
v_gene: TRBV6-5
abundance: many
j_gene: TRBJ1-2
CDR3aa: CASSYGGRQGNYGYTF
CDR3nt: TGTGCCAGCAGTTACGGGGGGCGCCAGGGGAACTATGGCTACACCTTC

d_gene: NA
v_gene: TRBV7-8
abundance: few
j_gene: TRBJ2-7
CDR3aa: CASSFFKGFNEQYF
CDR3nt: TGTGCCAGCAGCTTCTTTAAGGGATTCAACGAGCAGTACTTC

d_gene: TRBD1
v_gene: TRBV28
abundance: many
j_gene: TRBJ1-2
CDR3aa: CASSLYGTGGALYGYTF
CDR3nt: TGTGCCAGCAGTTTATACGGGACAGGGGGCGCTTTGTATGGCTACACCTTC

d_gene: NA
v_gene: TRBV7-8
abundance: many
j_gene: TRBJ1-3
CDR3aa: CASSLLQFGNTIYF
CDR3nt: TGTGCCAGCAGCTTATTACAATTTGGCAACACCATATATTTT

d_gene: NA
v_gene: TRBV29-1
abundance: few
j_gene: TRBJ2-2
CDR3aa: CSVGGAGSGELFF
CDR3nt: TGCAGCGTTGGGGGGGCCGGAAGCGGGGAGCTGTTTTTT

d_gene: TRBD1
v_gene: TRBV10-1
abundance: many
j_gene: TRBJ2-7
CDR3aa: CASSRDRGTEQYF
CDR3nt: TGCGCCAGCAGCCGGGACAGGGGGACCGAGCAGTACTTC

d_gene: TRBD2
v_gene: TRBV28
abundance: many
j_gene: TRBJ2-5
CDR3aa: CASSSAGGGETQYF
CDR3nt: TGTGCCAGCAGTTCAGCGGGGGGTGGAGAGACCCAGTACTTC

d_gene: TRBD1
v_gene: TRBV29-1
abundance: many
j_gene: TRBJ2-6
CDR3aa: CSAVQGAAGANVLTF
CDR3nt: TGCAGCGCTGTACAGGGGGCCGCTGGGGCCAACGTCCTGACTTTC

d_gene: TRBD2
v_gene: TRBV3-1
abundance: many
j_gene: TRBJ2-5
CDR3aa: CASSQDTAGGETQYF
CDR3nt: TGTGCCAGCAGCCAAGATACAGCGGGAGGAGAGACCCAGTACTTC

d_gene: NA
v_gene: TRBV7-2
abundance: many
j_gene: TRBJ2-5
CDR3aa: CASSNTGQETQYF
CDR3nt: TGTGCCAGCAGCAACACAGGACAAGAGACCCAGTACTTC

d_gene: NA
v_gene: TRBV20-1
abundance: many
j_gene: TRBJ2-3
CDR3aa: CSAGSGQLTDTQYF
CDR3nt: TGCAGTGCTGGCTCGGGACAACTCACAGATACGCAGTATTTT

d_gene: NA
v_gene: TRBV19
abundance: NA
j_gene: TRBJ2-2
CDR3aa: CASSTTRGRGITGELFF
CDR3nt: TGTGCCAGTAGCACTACCCGGGGGAGGGGGATCACCGGGGAGCTGTTTTTT

d_gene: TRBD2
v_gene: TRBV2
abundance: many
j_gene: TRBJ2-7
CDR3aa: CASTAGRELWQYF
CDR3nt: TGTGCCAGCACCGCCGGGCGGGAGCTGTGGCAGTACTTC

d_gene: TRBD1
v_gene: TRBV4-1
abundance: many
j_gene: TRBJ1-1
CDR3aa: CASSPMGQGWTEAFF
CDR3nt: TGCGCCAGCAGCCCAATGGGACAGGGGTGGACTGAAGCTTTCTTT

d_gene: TRBD1
v_gene: TRBV12-3/TRBV12-4
abundance: many
j_gene: TRBJ1-2
CDR3aa: CASIGGGLNYGYTF
CDR3nt: TGTGCCAGCATTGGAGGGGGCCTTAACTATGGCTACACCTTC

d_gene: TRBD1
v_gene: TRBV7-9
abundance: many
j_gene: TRBJ2-7
CDR3aa: CASSNVDRAGEQYF
CDR3nt: TGTGCCAGCAGCAATGTGGACAGGGCCGGCGAGCAGTACTTC

d_gene: NA
v_gene: TRBV28
abundance: many
j_gene: TRBJ2-7
CDR3aa: CASSVSSYEQYF
CDR3nt: TGTGCCAGCAGTGTTTCCTCCTACGAGCAGTACTTC

d_gene: TRBD1
v_gene: TRBV24-1
abundance: many
j_gene: TRBJ2-5
CDR3aa: CATSDSTGIKETQYF
CDR3nt: TGTGCCACCAGTGACTCGACAGGGATCAAAGAGACCCAGTACTTC

d_gene: NA
v_gene: TRBV19
abundance: NA
j_gene: TRBJ1-5
CDR3aa: CASTPNMNSNQPQHF
CDR3nt: TGTGCCAGTACCCCAAACATGAATAGCAATCAGCCCCAGCATTTT

d_gene: NA
v_gene: TRBV6-4
abundance: many
j_gene: TRBJ2-2
CDR3aa: CASSDRSAGTSTSMKAGELFF
CDR3nt: TGTGCCAGCAGTGACAGGTCGGCGGGCACAAGCACATCCATGAAGGCCGGGGAGCTGTTTTTT

d_gene: NA
v_gene: TRBV20-1
abundance: NA
j_gene: TRBJ1-1
CDR3aa: CSANIGGATEAFF
CDR3nt: TGCAGTGCTAATATCGGTGGGGCCACTGAAGCTTTCTTT

d_gene: TRBD1
v_gene: TRBV19
abundance: many
j_gene: TRBJ1-5
CDR3aa: CASSSPGQGYSNQPQHF
CDR3nt: TGTGCCAGTAGCTCCCCGGGACAGGGCTATAGCAATCAGCCCCAGCATTTT

d_gene: NA
v_gene: TRBV2
abundance: many
j_gene: TRBJ2-2
CDR3aa: CASSELVTGELFF
CDR3nt: TGTGCCAGCAGTGAATTGGTTACCGGGGAGCTGTTTTTT

d_gene: NA
v_gene: TRBV10-3
abundance: many
j_gene: TRBJ1-1
CDR3aa: CAISAQNTEAFF
CDR3nt: TGTGCCATCAGTGCCCAGAACACTGAAGCTTTCTTT

d_gene: TRBD2
v_gene: TRBV7-9
abundance: many
j_gene: TRBJ2-7
CDR3aa: CASSATSEYGQYF
CDR3nt: TGTGCCAGCAGCGCGACTAGCGAGTACGGGCAGTACTTC

d_gene: TRBD2
v_gene: TRBV3-1
abundance: many
j_gene: TRBJ2-2
CDR3aa: CASSQAGGPVTGELFF
CDR3nt: TGTGCCAGCAGCCAAGCGGGAGGGCCAGTGACCGGGGAGCTGTTTTTT

d_gene: NA
v_gene: TRBV27
abundance: NA
j_gene: TRBJ1-5
CDR3aa: CASSDRPYNQPQHF
CDR3nt: TGTGCCAGCTCCGACAGACCATACAATCAGCCCCAGCATTTT

d_gene: NA
v_gene: TRBV6-2/TRBV6-3
abundance: many
j_gene: TRBJ2-2
CDR3aa: CASGPGELFF
CDR3nt: TGTGCCAGCGGACCCGGGGAGCTGTTTTTT

d_gene: NA
v_gene: TRBV20-1
abundance: NA
j_gene: TRBJ2-7
CDR3aa: CSARLPPGNEQYF
CDR3nt: TGCAGTGCTAGGCTCCCCCCTGGGAACGAGCAGTACTTC

d_gene: TRBD1
v_gene: TRBV6-5
abundance: NA
j_gene: TRBJ2-7
CDR3aa: CASSYSDRAFYEQYF
CDR3nt: TGTGCCAGCAGTTATTCAGACAGGGCATTCTATGAGCAGTACTTC

d_gene: NA
v_gene: TRBV27
abundance: many
j_gene: TRBJ2-2
CDR3aa: CASSLGGQVTGELFF
CDR3nt: TGTGCCAGCTCACTTGGGGGGCAGGTCACCGGGGAGCTGTTTTTT

d_gene: NA
v_gene: TRBV7-9
abundance: NA
j_gene: TRBJ1-2
CDR3aa: CASSTRGAYGYTF
CDR3nt: TGTGCCAGCAGCACTCGAGGCGCGTATGGCTACACCTTC

d_gene: TRBD2
v_gene: TRBV12-3/TRBV12-4
abundance: many
j_gene: TRBJ2-7
CDR3aa: CASSLKSGRVDEQYF
CDR3nt: TGTGCCAGCAGTTTGAAAAGCGGGAGGGTCGACGAGCAGTACTTC